These 26 T cell receptor beta chains were all obtained from the same sample, sequenced in a study of PD-1 blockade in classical Hodgkin lymphoma. Clones were read by immunoSEQ multiplex PCR, and TCRdb kept only the in-frame ones, dropping some. The profile shows some 13,000 clones, approximately 78% of them singletons. Time point denoted: cycle 4 day 1 (C4D1), after 5 to 7 weeks of nivolumab. In every patient, relapse followed autologous stem cell transplantation, while exposure to brentuximab vedotin differed. The sample here was peripheral blood mononuclear cells (PBMCs), taken before the fourth cycle of nivolumab. The receptors stem from a human donor with classical Hodgkin lymphoma.

V and J are TRBV4-2 and TRBJ2-5; 10 bases align to TRBD2. V shed 2 bases and J 0 bases; nucleotides not matched to a gene: 6. In germline, CDR1 is LGHNA, CDR2 YNFKEQ. The CDR3 sequence is 17 residues long. CDR3 region: CASSQTGTSAYQETQYF. The CDR3 coding sequence is TGTGCCAGCAGCCAAACCGGGACTAGCGCGTACCAAGAGACCCAGTACTTC.

The rearrangement links TRBV4-2 to TRBJ2-3; 7 bases map to TRBD1. V dropped 4 bases and J dropped 0; count of bases not matched to a gene: 16. The CDR3 runs to 19 residues. Germline V lookup: CDR1 LGHNA, CDR2 YNFKEQ. In DNA, the CDR3 is TGTGCCAGCAGCCCGCCCGGACAGGCGGAACGGGTTAGCACAGATACGCAGTATTTT. It is translated as CASSPPGQAERVSTDTQYF.

This rearrangement joins TRBV6-5 to TRBJ2-1; D might be TRBD1 or TRBD2, each matching 5 bases. The V end was cut by 7 bases, the J end by 2 bases, with 15 bases between. CDR3 length equals 15 residues. Per the germline V gene, CDR1 is MNHEY and CDR2 is SVGAGI. CDR3 region: CASNRGQGAYNEQFF. CDR3 bases: TGTGCCAGCAATCGAGGGCAGGGAGCCTACAATGAGCAGTTCTTC.

The table lists this clone with a count of one. J is TRBJ2-5 and V is TRBV6-5, with D unclear. The germline V gene encodes CDR1 MNHEY and CDR2 SVGAGI. The V and J ends lost 5 bases and 1 base respectively, with 8 bases between them. CDR3 length: 13 amino acids. CDR3 bases: TGTGCCAGCAGTGTCGGTATCCAAGAGACCCAGTACTTC. It is translated as CASSVGIQETQYF.

The V and J genes are TRBV9 and TRBJ2-5, with TRBD2 matching 8 bases. The CDR3 has 15 residues. V dropped 2 bases and J dropped 4; count of bases not matched to a gene: 7. CDR1 and CDR2 (germline): SGDLS, YYNGEE. The CDR3 sequence: CASSVGGGPRETQYF. The CDR3 coding sequence is TGTGCCAGCAGCGTTGGCGGGGGGCCCCGAGAGACCCAGTACTTC.

The chain combines TRBV5-5 with TRBJ1-2; possible D gene TRBD1, 5 bases. This CDR3 is 16 amino acids long. V lost 5 bases to trimming and J lost 3 bases, with 20 bases between them. CDR1 is SGHKS and CDR2 is YYEKEE in the germline V gene (reference sequence). CDR3 amino acids: CASRYRDGRRDYGYTF. The CDR3 DNA sequence: TGTGCCAGCAGGTACCGGGACGGAAGAAGAGACTATGGCTACACCTTC.

The chain uses TRBV10-2 and TRBJ2-2; 7 bases fit TRBD1. Germline assignment: CDR1 WSHSY and CDR2 SAAADI. J lost 4 bases, V lost 5 bases, and 7 bases had no gene match. This CDR3 is 15 amino acids long. The CDR3 DNA follows: TGCGCCAGCAGTTCACAGGGGCCGGCCACCGGGGAGCTGTTTTTT. It is translated as CASSSQGPATGELFF.

The rearrangement uses TRBV27 and TRBJ1-2, with 7 bases matching TRBD1. The CDR3 totals 13 residues. Looked up from germline, CDR1 is MNHEY and CDR2 is SMNVEV (reference sequence). V was clipped by 5 bases and J by 8 bases; unmatched bases: 8. CDR3 sequence (DNA): TGTGCCAGCAGTCCCAGGACAGGATACGGCTACACCTTC. It is translated as CASSPRTGYGYTF.

The J gene is TRBJ1-2, the V gene TRBV7-2; D may be TRBD1 (6 bases). Germline V gene lookup returns CDR1 SGHTA and CDR2 FQGNSA. This CDR3 has 14 residues. Trimming removed 2 bases at V and 8 bases at J, with 15 bases between. CDR3 nucleotides: TGTGCCAGCAGCTTACCATACAGGGAATGGGGCTACACCTTC. It specifies CASSLPYREWGYTF.

The rearrangement links TRBV7-9 to TRBJ2-7; 9 bases match TRBD2. The CDR3 contains 15 residues. V shed 4 bases, J shed 0 bases, and the junction held 4 bases outside the gene matches. CDR1 is SEHNR and CDR2 is FQNEAQ in the germline V gene (reference sequence). The CDR3 DNA sequence: TGTGCCAGCAGCTCTCAGCGGGGGGTCTCCTACGAGCAGTACTTC. Its protein product is CASSSQRGVSYEQYF.

The chain joins TRBV13 to TRBJ2-7, with 7 bases identical to TRBD2. The CDR3 consists of 16 residues. Trimming cost V 4 bases and J 6 bases; bases outside gene matches: 15. Germline CDR1 and CDR2: PRHDT and FYEKMQ (reference sequence). The CDR3 DNA reads TGTGCCAGCAGCTCCCCCTCCCGGGAGGACACCGGCGAGCAGTACTTC. The encoded protein is CASSSPSREDTGEQYF.

The CDR3: CASSAGQGYSGNTIYF. As DNA, the CDR3 is TGCGCCAGCAGCGCTGGACAGGGTTACTCTGGAAACACCATATATTTT. The J gene is TRBJ1-3, the V gene TRBV5-1; TRBD1 aligns across 8 bases. Per the germline V gene, CDR1 is SGHRS and CDR2 is YFSETQ. This CDR3 spans 16 amino acids. With 4 bases clipped from V and 0 bases from J, the junction kept 6 bases outside the gene matches.

This chain uses TRBV5-5 with TRBJ2-1, with 10 positions matching TRBD1. The CDR3 extends over 13 amino acids. With 7 bases clipped from V and 5 bases from J, the junction kept 3 bases outside the gene matches. CDR1 and CDR2 (germline): SGHKS, YYEKEE (reference sequence). This chain's CDR3 is CASRGTGDNEQFF. The CDR3 DNA sequence: TGTGCCAGCCGCGGGACAGGGGACAATGAGCAGTTCTTC.

The V gene is TRBV7-2, the J gene TRBJ1-3; D is unclear. Trimming took off 4 bases at V and 0 bases at J, with 10 bases between the two ends. Germline CDR1 reads SGHTA; CDR2 reads FQGNSA. There are 15 residues in the CDR3. CDR3 protein: CASSSPGLSGNTIYF. CDR3 nucleotides: TGTGCCAGCAGCTCCCCCGGGCTCTCTGGAAACACCATATATTTT.

The chain joins TRBV19 to TRBJ2-1; 7 positions match TRBD2. With V trimmed by 4 bases and J by 2 bases, 2 bases remained unmatched. This CDR3 contains 14 residues. In germline, CDR1 is LNHDA, CDR2 SQIVND (reference sequence). CDR3 sequence reads: CASSNRGAYNEQFF. CDR3 coding DNA: TGTGCCAGTAGTAACCGGGGGGCCTACAATGAGCAGTTCTTC.

The chain recombines TRBV7-9 with TRBJ1-3; D remains ambiguous. Trimming left V 8 bases short and J 3 bases short, with 11 bases between. Germline V gene lookup returns CDR1 SEHNR and CDR2 FQNEAQ (reference sequence). The CDR3 length is 13 residues. The CDR3 DNA sequence: TGTGCCAGCCTAACCGGGCGTGGAAACACCATATATTTT. Protein: CASLTGRGNTIYF.

The chain couples TRBV4-3 to TRBJ2-3; no reliable D call. V gave up 0 bases and J gave up 2 bases, with 6 bases separating them. This CDR3 region has 14 residues. Germline lookup yields CDR1 LGHNA and CDR2 YSLEER. The CDR3 region is CASSQELPTDTQYF. DNA of the CDR3: TGCGCCAGCAGCCAAGAATTGCCCACAGATACGCAGTATTTT.

The chain couples TRBV29-1 to TRBJ1-1; tentatively, D is TRBD1 (6 bases). V was shortened by 8 bases and J by 1 base, with 20 bases between the two germline ends. Germline loops: CDR1 SQVTM, CDR2 ANQGSEA. The CDR3 loop spans 15 amino acids. Written as DNA, the CDR3 is TGCAGCCCTCAGGTACAGGCAGGGGCGAACACTGAAGCTTTCTTT. This gives the protein CSPQVQAGANTEAFF.

This chain uses TRBV4-1 with TRBJ1-1; the D gene is possibly TRBD1 (5 bases). V lost 3 bases and J 4 bases, leaving 15 bases between the germline ends. The CDR3 runs 15 residues. Germline V gene sequence: CDR1 MGHRA, CDR2 YSYEKL. The CDR3 reads CASSHPGGGSTEAFF. The CDR3 DNA is TGCGCCAGCAGCCACCCTGGGGGGGGATCCACTGAAGCTTTCTTT.

This clone was seen once. The rearrangement uses TRBV2 and TRBJ1-5; TRBD1 aligns across 7 bases. CDR3 size: 13 residues. With V trimmed by 6 bases and J by 7 bases, 6 bases remained unmatched. Looked up from germline, CDR1 is SNHLY and CDR2 is FYNNEI. This CDR3 is CASRPGQRQPQHF. Written as DNA, the CDR3 is TGTGCCAGCAGGCCGGGACAGAGGCAGCCCCAGCATTTT.

The V call is TRBV4-1, the J call TRBJ2-3; no reliable D call. This CDR3 comprises 18 residues. The V end lost 1 base, the J end lost 0 bases, and 17 bases lay between the germline ends. Germline CDR1 MGHRA, CDR2 YSYEKL. CDR3 sequence reads: CASSQGIGTIPSTDTQYF. In DNA form, the CDR3 reads TGCGCCAGCAGCCAAGGAATCGGAACTATACCTAGCACAGATACGCAGTATTTT.

This chain uses TRBV7-9 with TRBJ2-2; 8 bases are shared with TRBD2. This CDR3 contains 17 residues. Unmatched junction bases numbered 9, after V lost 2 bases and J lost 4 bases. The germline CDR1 and CDR2 sequences are SEHNR and FQNEAQ (reference sequence). CDR3 sequence: CASSLYSGGPVTGELFF. CDR3 coding DNA: TGTGCCAGCAGCTTATATTCGGGGGGGCCGGTCACCGGGGAGCTGTTTTTT.

This chain links TRBV6-1 with TRBJ1-2; possible D gene TRBD1, 5 bases. The CDR3 spans 13 residues. With 2 bases removed from V and 2 bases from J, the gap between germline ends came to 6 bases. CDR1 and CDR2 (germline): MNHNS, SASEGT. The CDR3 loop is CASSERGNYGYTF. CDR3 nucleotide sequence: TGTGCCAGCAGTGAACGGGGGAACTATGGCTACACCTTC.

This clone occurred a few times. J is TRBJ2-5 and V is TRBV7-8; TRBD1 might be the D (6 bases). Germline assignment: CDR1 SGHVS and CDR2 FQNEAQ. The germline V and J ends were trimmed by 2 bases and 1 base, with 11 bases remaining between them. This CDR3 is 15 amino acids long. CDR3 sequence: CASSLFRTVQETQYF. The CDR3 DNA sequence: TGTGCCAGCAGCTTATTTAGGACAGTCCAAGAGACCCAGTACTTC. Combining the CDR3 with reference TRBV7-8 and TRBJ2-5 gives the whole variable domain GAGVSQSPRYKVAKRGQDVALRCDPISGHVSLFWYQQALGQGPEFLTYFQNEAQLDKSGLPSDRFFAERPEGSVSTLKIQRTQQEDSAVYLCASSLFRTVQETQYFGPGTRLLVL.

The genes are TRBV19 and TRBJ1-4; 8 bases are shared with TRBD1. The CDR3 is 15 residues long. Losses at the gene ends were 5 bases for V and 2 bases for J; bases not matched to a gene: 4. Germline V gene lookup returns CDR1 LNHDA and CDR2 SQIVND (reference sequence). The CDR3 region is CASSPDRGTNEKLFF. The CDR3 DNA reads as TGTGCCAGTAGTCCCGACAGGGGTACTAATGAAAAACTGTTTTTT.

This rearrangement joins TRBV7-9 to TRBJ1-1; D is perhaps TRBD1 (5 bases). Germline-derived CDR1 and CDR2 are SEHNR and FQNEAQ (reference sequence). Deletions cut 5 bases from V and 1 base from J, with 14 bases between. This CDR3 is built from 15 residues. Written as DNA, the CDR3 is TGTGCCAGCAGCCTGGGACTTTTTACGAACACTGAAGCTTTCTTT. It translates to CASSLGLFTNTEAFF.